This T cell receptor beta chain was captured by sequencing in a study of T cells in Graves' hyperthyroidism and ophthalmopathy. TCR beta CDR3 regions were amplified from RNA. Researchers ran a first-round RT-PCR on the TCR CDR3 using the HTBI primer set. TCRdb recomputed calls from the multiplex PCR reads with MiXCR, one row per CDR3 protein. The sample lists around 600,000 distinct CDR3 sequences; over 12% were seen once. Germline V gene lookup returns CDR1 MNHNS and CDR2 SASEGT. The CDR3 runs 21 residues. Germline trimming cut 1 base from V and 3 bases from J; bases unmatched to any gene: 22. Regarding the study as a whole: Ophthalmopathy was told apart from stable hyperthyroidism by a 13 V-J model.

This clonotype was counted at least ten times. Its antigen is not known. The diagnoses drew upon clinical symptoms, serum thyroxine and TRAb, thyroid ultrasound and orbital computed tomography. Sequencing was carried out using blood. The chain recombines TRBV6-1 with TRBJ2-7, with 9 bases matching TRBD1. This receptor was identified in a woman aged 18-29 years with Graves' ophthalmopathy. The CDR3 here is CASSEGRTGTGRGIDIYEQYF. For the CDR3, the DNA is TGTGCCAGCAGTGAAGGAAGGACCGGGACAGGGAGGGGCATTGATATCTACGAGCAGTACTTC.